This entry concerns a single T cell receptor beta chain. Germline CDR1 SNHLY, CDR2 FYNNEI. The CDR3 consists of 12 residues. V dropped 8 bases and J dropped 0 bases, with 7 bases sitting between them. Clones were sequenced by immunoSEQ multiplex PCR, and TCRdb holds only the in-frame ones, with some missing. The sample shows under 140,000 clones, over 75% of them seen only once. This entry comes from a study of T cell responses to AZD1222 COVID-19 vaccine. Background on the study: Samples with a second dose at about 4 or about 12 weeks were pooled together.

This rearrangement joins TRBV2 to TRBJ1-1; D may be TRBD1 (6 bases). The receptor was isolated from an adult in good health. The starting material was peripheral blood, obtained on day 0 of AZD1222 vaccination. The CDR3 DNA reads TGTGCCAGCGGACAGATGAACACTGAAGCTTTCTTT. It is translated as CASGQMNTEAFF.